Shown below are 11 T cell receptor beta chains from a single sample sequenced in a study of CD8 T cells in Susac syndrome. The authors reverse transcribed about 0.5 to 1 ug RNA with random hexamers. Each CDR3 protein gets one entry after TCRdb re-called the immunoSEQ multiplex PCR reads with MiXCR. The sample has about 120,000 distinct CDR3 sequences, about nine tenths seen once; the top ten hold around 0.12%. The sequencing sample was made of CD8+ T cells from PBMCs. The receptors derive from a human donor in good health.

V and J are TRBV7-9 and TRBJ2-7, with 8 bases fitting TRBD1. Germline CDR1 SEHNR, CDR2 FQNEAQ (reference sequence). The CDR3 extends over 15 amino acids. Trimming removed 0 bases from V and 6 bases from J; junction bases left unmatched: 7. Written as DNA, the CDR3 is TGTGCCAGCAGCTTAGCACAGGGGGTTAGCGGCGAGCAGTACTTC. Protein product: CASSLAQGVSGEQYF.

This clonotype was recorded once. Here the CDR3 reads CASSSVTGVFF. The CDR3 DNA follows: TGTGCCAGCAGTTCAGTCACGGGAGTGTTCTTC. The chain couples TRBV12-3 or TRBV12-4 to TRBJ2-1, with D possibly TRBD2 on 6 matching bases. V was cut by 4 bases and J by 15 bases, with 13 bases left in between. This CDR3 is 11 amino acids long.

This chain connects TRBV7-2 to TRBJ2-3; D is tentatively TRBD1 or TRBD2 (6 bases each). Germline loops: CDR1 SGHTA, CDR2 FQGNSA. Trimming left V 2 bases short and J 5 bases short, with 17 bases between. The CDR3 covers 16 residues. The CDR3 bases are TGTGCCAGCAGCTTATTTGGCGGAGGAGGGGGAGATACGCAGTATTTT. Translation gives CASSLFGGGGGDTQYF.

V gene TRBV20-1 combines with J gene TRBJ1-1; 7 nucleotides line up with TRBD1. This CDR3 has 13 amino acids. Germline V gives CDR1 DFQATT, CDR2 SNEGSKA (reference sequence). The V and J ends lost 7 bases and 0 bases, in that order; junction bases with no gene match: 5. This CDR3 is CSVQDRLNTEAFF. CDR3 DNA sequence: TGCAGTGTTCAGGACAGGCTGAACACTGAAGCTTTCTTT.

This sequence joins TRBV12-3 or TRBV12-4 and TRBJ2-2, with TRBD2 identical over 7 bases. This CDR3 is 15 amino acids long. The V and J ends lost 7 bases and 0 bases, in that order; junction bases with no gene match: 5. The CDR3 is CASKRGQTNTGELFF. In DNA form, the CDR3 reads TGTGCCAGCAAGCGGGGCCAGACGAACACCGGGGAGCTGTTTTTT.

V is TRBV2 and J is TRBJ1-5; possibly TRBD1 for D (5 bases). V lost 5 bases, J lost 1 base, and 12 bases lay in between. Looked up from germline, CDR1 is SNHLY and CDR2 is FYNNEI. The CDR3 extends over 15 amino acids. This chain's CDR3 is CASSWDSASNQPQHF. The CDR3 nucleotides read TGTGCCAGCAGTTGGGACTCCGCCAGCAATCAGCCCCAGCATTTT. Full variable domain (missing parts from reference TRBV2 and TRBJ1-5): EPEVTQTPSHQVTQMGQEVILRCVPISNHLYFYWYRQILGQKVEFLVSFYNNEISEKSEIFDDQFSVERPDGSNFTLKIRSTKLEDSAMYFCASSWDSASNQPQHFGDGTRLSIL.

The gene calls are TRBV4-3 and TRBJ2-1; 7 bases agree with TRBD1. The CDR3 runs 15 residues. V shed 1 base and J 9 bases; nucleotides not matched to a gene: 9. From germline, CDR1 is LGHNA and CDR2 YSLEER. CDR3 loop: CASSQALRGTAEQFF. CDR3 nucleotides: TGCGCCAGCAGCCAAGCCCTCAGGGGGACAGCTGAGCAGTTCTTC.

This sequence joins TRBV6-4 and TRBJ2-2; the D is unclear. CDR3 size: 14 residues. V lost 8 bases, J lost 0 bases, and 10 bases lay in between. CDR1 and CDR2 (germline): MRHNA, SNTAGT. The CDR3 region has the DNA TGTGCCAGCGCACGAAAGCCGAACACCGGGGAGCTGTTTTTT. Translated: CASARKPNTGELFF.

The chain joins TRBV19 to TRBJ1-6, with D unclear. Germline values: CDR1 LNHDA, CDR2 SQIVND (reference sequence). Trimming removed 7 bases from V and 2 bases from J, with 12 bases in between. The CDR3 extends over 15 amino acids. CDR3: CASTSKGTYNSPLHF. The CDR3 coding sequence is TGTGCCAGTACCAGCAAAGGCACCTATAATTCACCCCTCCACTTT.

The gene calls are TRBV6-5 and TRBJ1-5, with D uncertain. CDR1 and CDR2 from the germline V gene are MNHEY and SVGAGI. The CDR3 contains 14 residues. V was clipped by 0 bases and J by 4 bases, with 7 bases between them. The DNA of the CDR3 is TGTGCCAGCAGTTACTCGAGCCAGAATCAGCCCCAGCATTTT. Encoded protein: CASSYSSQNQPQHF.

This rearrangement joins TRBV19 to TRBJ2-7; 8 bases map to TRBD2. The CDR3 loop spans 16 amino acids. With V trimmed by 4 bases and J by 6 bases, 14 bases remained unmatched. Germline V gene lookup returns CDR1 LNHDA and CDR2 SQIVND (reference sequence). The CDR3: CASSNERELRVSEQYF. As DNA, the CDR3 is TGTGCCAGTAGTAATGAGCGGGAGCTGCGGGTAAGCGAGCAGTACTTC.